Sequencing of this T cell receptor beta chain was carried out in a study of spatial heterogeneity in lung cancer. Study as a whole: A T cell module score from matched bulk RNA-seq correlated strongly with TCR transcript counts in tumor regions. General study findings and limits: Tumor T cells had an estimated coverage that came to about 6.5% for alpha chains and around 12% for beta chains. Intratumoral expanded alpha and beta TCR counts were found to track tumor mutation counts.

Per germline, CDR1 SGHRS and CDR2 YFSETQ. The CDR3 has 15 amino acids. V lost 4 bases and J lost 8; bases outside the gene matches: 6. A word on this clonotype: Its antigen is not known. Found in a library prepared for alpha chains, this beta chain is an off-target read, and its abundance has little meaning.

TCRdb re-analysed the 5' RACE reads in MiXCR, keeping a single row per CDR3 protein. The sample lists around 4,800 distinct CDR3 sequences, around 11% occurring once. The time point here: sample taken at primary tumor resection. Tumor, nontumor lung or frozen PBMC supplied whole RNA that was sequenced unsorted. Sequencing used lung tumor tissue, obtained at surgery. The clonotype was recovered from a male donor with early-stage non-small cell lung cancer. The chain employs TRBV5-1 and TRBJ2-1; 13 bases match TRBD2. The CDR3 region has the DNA TGCGCCAGCAGCGGACTAGCGGGGGCCGGGGATGAGCAGTTCTTC. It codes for CASSGLAGAGDEQFF.